This T cell receptor beta chain was captured in a study of T cell responses to AZD1222 COVID-19 vaccine. Study information: Second-dose recipients at about 4 or about 12 weeks were treated as one pooled group.

With respect to this clone: No antigen is known for it.

Looked up from germline, CDR1 is SGHTA and CDR2 is FQGNSA. The CDR3 spans 18 residues. With 4 bases removed from V and 0 bases from J, the gap between germline ends came to 22 bases. Whole-study findings and limits: Only a handful of people who got AZD1222 tested seropositive at baseline. Donors were largely white British and mainly female; clonal diversity was possibly underestimated.

Using immunoSEQ multiplex PCR, the repertoire was profiled, and TCRdb retains in-frame clones only, with some absent. The sample records 90,000 to 120,000 clones, more than 85% being singletons. The receptor comes from an adult in good health. The rearrangement links TRBV7-2 to TRBJ2-7; the D gene is possibly TRBD1 (6 bases). Material: peripheral blood, obtained on day 0 of AZD1222 vaccination. In nucleotides, the CDR3 is TGTGCCAGCAGCTACCGACCGACAGGCTTCAAGACCTCCTACGAGCAGTACTTC. Protein sequence: CASSYRPTGFKTSYEQYF. The whole variable domain, remainder taken from reference TRBV7-2 and TRBJ2-7, is GAGVSQSPSNKVTEKGKDVELRCDPISGHTALYWYRQSLGQGLEFLIYFQGNSAPDKSGLPSDRFSAERTGGSVSTLTIQRTQQEDSAVYLCASSYRPTGFKTSYEQYFGPGTRLTVT.